This TCR beta chain appears in the sequencing data of a study of response to subunit inactivated influenza vaccine. General study results and limits: After each seasonal influenza vaccination, few new T cells are recruited, the authors suggested.

TCRdb passed the RT-PCR reads through MiXCR, listing each CDR3 protein once. Here the sample spans about 700,000 distinct CDR3 sequences, about a sixth being singletons. This clonotype was picked up a small number of times. Its antigen is currently unknown. This CDR3 is 17 amino acids long. Germline CDR1 and CDR2: DFQATT and SNEGSKA (reference sequence). Germline trimming cut 2 bases from V and 7 bases from J; bases unmatched to any gene: 12. This chain uses TRBV20-1 with TRBJ2-1; 12 positions agree with TRBD2. The sequencing here drew on PBMCs from blood, taken 11 to 12 days after vaccination. This TCR was sampled from a man aged 50-59 years who received an inactivated influenza vaccine. The CDR3 DNA sequence: TGCAGTGCTAGACCAACGGAACTAGCGGGAGGTGTTAATGAGCAGTTCTTC. This translates into CSARPTELAGGVNEQFF.